The clone carrying this TCR beta chain was observed a few times. The data originate from a study of T cells after yellow fever vaccination. MiXCR, run by TCRdb on the 5' RACE reads, gives a single entry per CDR3 protein. The table lists nearly 350,000 distinct CDR3 sequences, roughly 8.3% of them singletons, with around 17% in the top ten. V shed 0 bases, J shed 7 bases, and the junction held 5 bases outside the gene matches. The CDR3 covers 16 residues. Germline lookup yields CDR1 LNHNV and CDR2 YYDKDF (reference sequence). This chain uses TRBV15 with TRBJ2-1; 11 bases match TRBD2. This sample comprised PBMCs, obtained about 49 days after the first yellow fever vaccination. This receptor was taken from a man younger than 30 who received the YFV17D yellow fever vaccine. CDR3 protein: CATSRDLAGGQNEQFF. CDR3 in DNA: TGTGCCACCAGCAGAGATCTAGCGGGGGGCCAAAATGAGCAGTTCTTC.